This TCR beta chain was profiled in a study of blood T cells in healthy people across ages. Turning to the study itself: Researchers report that template switching captured about one barcoded beta molecule per two T cells.

CDR1 and CDR2 from the germline V gene are SQVTM and ANQGSEA. The germline V and J ends were trimmed by 7 bases and 4 bases, with 10 bases remaining between them. This CDR3 is built from 12 residues. Together with a sample-barcoded 5' primer, a J-beta primer mix was included in a second PCR lasting 7 to 11 cycles. TCRdb recomputed calls from the 5' RACE reads with MiXCR, one row per CDR3 protein. The sample carries 1,300,000 or so distinct CDR3 sequences, roughly 59% recorded once. The sequence was collected from a man aged 18 to 29 in good health. The J gene is TRBJ2-2, the V gene TRBV29-1; D not resolved. The specimen sequenced was blood. The DNA of the CDR3 is TGCAGCGCACTATGGAGCACCGGGGAGCTGTTTTTT. Its protein is CSALWSTGELFF.